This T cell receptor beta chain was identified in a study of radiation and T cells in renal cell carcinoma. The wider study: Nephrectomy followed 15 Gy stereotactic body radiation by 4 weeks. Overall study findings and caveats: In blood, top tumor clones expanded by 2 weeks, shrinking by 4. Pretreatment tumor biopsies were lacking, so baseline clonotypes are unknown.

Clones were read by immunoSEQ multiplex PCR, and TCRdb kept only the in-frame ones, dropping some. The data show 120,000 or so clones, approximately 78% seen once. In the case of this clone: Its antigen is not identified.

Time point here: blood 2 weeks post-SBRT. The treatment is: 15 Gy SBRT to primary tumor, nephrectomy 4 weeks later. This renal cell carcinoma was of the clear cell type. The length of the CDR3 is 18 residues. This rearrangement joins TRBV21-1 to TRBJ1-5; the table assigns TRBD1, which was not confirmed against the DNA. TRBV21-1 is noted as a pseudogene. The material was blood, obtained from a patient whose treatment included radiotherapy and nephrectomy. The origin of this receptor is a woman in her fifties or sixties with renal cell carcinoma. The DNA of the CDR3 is TGTGCCAGCAGCAAACCTGCAACAGGGGTTATCGCGCATCAGCCCCAGCATTTT. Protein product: CASSKPATGVIAHQPQHF.